Following are 12 T cell receptor beta chains from one sample sequenced in a study of T-cell memory formation after mild COVID-19. TCRdb redid the calling of the 5' RACE reads with MiXCR, one entry per CDR3 protein. The table includes approximately 560,000 distinct CDR3 sequences, roughly 17% detected once. Sequences were obtained from PBMCs or a T cell subset sorted from them (not recorded which). The source is an adult woman who had mild COVID-19 (a few samples of this study predate the infection). Cell type and time point are not known.

This chain joins TRBV5-4 and TRBJ2-5, with D uncertain. The CDR3 consists of 11 residues. V gave up 3 bases and J gave up 9 bases, with 9 bases separating them. Germline-derived CDR1 and CDR2 are SGHNT and YYREEE (reference sequence). The CDR3 protein is CASSSTQAQYF. In DNA, the CDR3 is TGTGCCAGCAGCTCTACCCAGGCCCAGTACTTC.

This clonotype came up a few times. The genes are TRBV12-3 or TRBV12-4 and TRBJ2-5, with TRBD1 matching over 7 bases. The trim removed 3 bases at V and 2 bases at J, leaving 9 bases unmatched. The CDR3 contains 16 residues. CDR3 residues: CASSFGTAWLQETQYF. As DNA, the CDR3 is TGTGCCAGCAGTTTCGGGACAGCATGGCTACAAGAGACCCAGTACTTC.

This clonotype was counted between two and nine times. CDR3 nucleotide sequence: TGCGCCAGCAGCCCATCCGGGACAGGGGCCGCCGGGGAAGAGACCCAGTACTTC. It is translated as CASSPSGTGAAGEETQYF. V and J are TRBV4-3 and TRBJ2-5; 10 nucleotides align to TRBD1. The CDR3 is made up of 18 amino acids. Trimming took 4 bases from V and 3 from J; bases not matched to a gene: 14. In germline, CDR1 is LGHNA, CDR2 YSLEER.

In its sample, this clonotype was seen once. J is TRBJ1-1 and V is TRBV19, with 9 bases lining up with TRBD1. CDR3 length: 16 amino acids. V gave up 6 bases and J gave up 1 base; unmatched junction bases: 9. Germline V gene lookup returns CDR1 LNHDA and CDR2 SQIVND (reference sequence). CDR3 nucleotides: TGTGCCAGTAGACCTACAGGGGGCAGGGGGAACACTGAAGCTTTCTTT. Translating gives CASRPTGGRGNTEAFF.

This clonotype was seen a few times. The gene calls are TRBV5-5 and TRBJ1-4; 10 positions match TRBD1. The CDR3 consists of 21 residues. Germline CDR1 and CDR2: SGHKS and YYEKEE (reference sequence). The V and J ends lost 0 bases and 1 base, in that order; junction bases with no gene match: 15. In DNA, the CDR3 is TGTGCCAGCAGCTTGGTACCATTGGGACAGGGGAGCCTGAGAACTAATGAAAAACTGTTTTTT. Encoded protein: CASSLVPLGQGSLRTNEKLFF.

The chain recombines TRBV5-1 with TRBJ1-4; D perhaps matches TRBD1 (6 bases). CDR1 is SGHRS and CDR2 is YFSETQ in the germline V gene. This CDR3 region has 15 residues. V was shortened by 0 bases and J by 8 bases, with 14 bases between the two germline ends. The CDR3 DNA reads TGCGCCAGCAGCTTGGTATGGGGGCGAGGAGAAAAACTGTTTTTT. Amino acids: CASSLVWGRGEKLFF.

The table lists this clonotype with a few counts. The J gene is TRBJ1-5, the V gene TRBV4-3, with D unclear. Germline V gene lookup returns CDR1 LGHNA and CDR2 YSLEER. This CDR3 has 16 amino acids. V was shortened by 0 bases and J by 3 bases, with 12 bases between the two germline ends. The CDR3, as DNA: TGCGCCAGCAGCCAAGATTGGGCCGACCCCAATCAGCCCCAGCATTTT. Its translation is CASSQDWADPNQPQHF.

This clonotype has a handful of counts. The chain joins TRBV30 to TRBJ2-2; 13 nucleotides match TRBD2. The CDR3 extends over 17 amino acids. V dropped 0 bases and J dropped 0; count of bases not matched to a gene: 1. The germline V gene has CDR1 GTSNPN and CDR2 SVGIG (reference sequence). Here the CDR3 reads CAWSVTSGRANTGELFF. The CDR3, as DNA: TGTGCCTGGAGTGTTACTAGCGGGAGGGCGAACACCGGGGAGCTGTTTTTT.

The chain is built from TRBV5-1 and TRBJ1-2, with 12 bases lining up with TRBD1. This CDR3 spans 17 amino acids. The germline gives CDR1 SGHRS, CDR2 YFSETQ. V shed 8 bases and J 8 bases; nucleotides not matched to a gene: 19. Here the CDR3 reads CASRPPGQGAPPGGYTF. The CDR3 coding sequence is TGCGCCAGTCGTCCCCCGGGACAGGGGGCGCCCCCTGGAGGCTACACCTTC.

The rearrangement links TRBV20-1 to TRBJ2-1, with TRBD2 as a possible D gene (6 bases). In germline, CDR1 is DFQATT, CDR2 SNEGSKA (reference sequence). There are 15 residues in the CDR3. The ends were cut back, 4 bases at V and 4 bases at J, with 17 bases in the middle. The DNA of the CDR3 is TGCAGTGCTAATGCCCCGGCTAGCGCTTACAATGAGCAGTTCTTC. It codes for CSANAPASAYNEQFF.

This clonotype came up many times. CDR3 bases: TGTGCCAGCAGTGAATCGGCAGGAATCCTCTACAATGAGCAGTTCTTC. Translating it yields CASSESAGILYNEQFF. The V gene is TRBV25-1, the J gene TRBJ2-1; D unresolved. Trimming shortened V by 1 base and J by 3 bases, and 13 bases separated the two germline ends. In germline, CDR1 is MGHDK, CDR2 SYGVNS. The CDR3 spans 16 residues. Using reference TRBV25-1 and TRBJ2-1 for the parts outside the CDR3, the full variable domain is EADIYQTPRYLVIGTGKKITLECSQTMGHDKMYWYQQDPGMELHLIHYSYGVNSTEKGDLSSESTVSRIRTEHFPLTLESARPSHTSQYLCASSESAGILYNEQFFGPGTRLTVL.

The sample holds a few counts of this clonotype. The genes are TRBV20-1 and TRBJ2-2; D remains unclear. Per germline, CDR1 DFQATT and CDR2 SNEGSKA (reference sequence). The CDR3 is 13 residues long. Trimming removed 0 bases at V and 4 bases at J, with 6 bases between. The chain's CDR3 is CSARDPLTGELFF. The CDR3 bases are TGCAGTGCTAGAGATCCCCTCACCGGGGAGCTGTTTTTT.